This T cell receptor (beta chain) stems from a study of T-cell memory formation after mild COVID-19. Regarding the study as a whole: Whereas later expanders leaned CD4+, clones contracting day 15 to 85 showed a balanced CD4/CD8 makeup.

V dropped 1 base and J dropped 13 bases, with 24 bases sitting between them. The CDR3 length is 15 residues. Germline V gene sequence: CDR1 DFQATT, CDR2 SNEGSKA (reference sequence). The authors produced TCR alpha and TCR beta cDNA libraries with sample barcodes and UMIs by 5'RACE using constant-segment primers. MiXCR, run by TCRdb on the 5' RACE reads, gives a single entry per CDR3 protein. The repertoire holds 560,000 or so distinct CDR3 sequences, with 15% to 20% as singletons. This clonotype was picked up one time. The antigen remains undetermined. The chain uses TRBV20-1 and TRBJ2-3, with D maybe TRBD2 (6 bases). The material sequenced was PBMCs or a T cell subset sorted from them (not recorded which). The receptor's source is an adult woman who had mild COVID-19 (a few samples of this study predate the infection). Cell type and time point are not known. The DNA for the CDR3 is TGCAGTGCTAGAGTTCCCGGGACTCGATCCTTTCCGAAGTATTTT. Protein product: CSARVPGTRSFPKYF.